The following is a T cell receptor (beta chain) sequence with its context. Per the original data handling: Counts of nucleated cells, estimated from reference gene primer amplification, were obtained. The protocol was immunoSEQ multiplex PCR, while the TCRdb copy is restricted to in-frame clones and leaves out a portion. That table gives V, J and clone size, and the DNA gave D and trimming. The sample shows about 150,000 clones, about 92% of them seen only once. The data stem from a study of blood T cell repertoires in COVID-19. The CDR3 covers 13 residues. Per the germline V gene, CDR1 is SGHAT and CDR2 is FQNNGV. V gave up 5 bases and J gave up 7 bases, with 12 bases separating them.

The chain joins TRBV11-2 to TRBJ1-5; D gene ambiguous. The sample taken for sequencing was peripheral blood. The clonotype originates from a human donor in a cohort sampled during active COVID-19. As DNA, the CDR3 is TGTGCCAGCAGCCGGGGAGTGGGGCAGCCCCAGCATTTT. Amino acids: CASSRGVGQPQHF.